These 32 T cell receptor beta chains originate from one sample sequenced in a study of blood T cell repertoires in COVID-19. Sequencing was performed with immunoSEQ multiplex PCR; in TCRdb, only in-frame clones are kept and a portion is missing. Altogether roughly 230,000 clones are present, 88% being singletons, with the ten largest covering more than 1.5%. The specimen sequenced was peripheral blood. These receptors originate from a man between 65 and 85 years old with acute or convalescent COVID-19.

V gene TRBV19 combines with J gene TRBJ1-2; D unclear. The CDR3 is 12 residues long. Trimming took off 6 bases at V and 5 bases at J, with 10 bases between the two ends. Germline V CDR1 and CDR2: LNHDA, SQIVND (reference sequence). This CDR3 reads CASSYTQYGYTF. The CDR3 DNA follows: TGTGCCAGTAGCTATACCCAATATGGCTACACCTTC.

The chain links TRBV28 to TRBJ1-4; D remains ambiguous. Germline CDR1 MDHEN, CDR2 SYDVKM. V shed 6 bases and J shed 7 bases, with 15 bases lying between them. CDR3 length: 14 residues. CDR3 loop: CASSPIEIGEKLFF. As DNA, the CDR3 is TGTGCCAGCAGCCCTATTGAAATCGGTGAAAAACTGTTTTTT.

The DNA for the CDR3 is TGCGCCAGCACTTCCCTCGGGCTAACTAGCAGCACAGATACGCAGTATTTT. It translates to CASTSLGLTSSTDTQYF. The V call is TRBV5-1, the J call TRBJ2-3; D might be TRBD2 (6 bases). V lost 6 bases and J 0 bases, leaving 20 bases between the germline ends. The CDR3 covers 17 residues. Germline CDR1 reads SGHRS; CDR2 reads YFSETQ.

There are a few counts of this clone. The chain joins TRBV11-2 to TRBJ2-5; D is perhaps TRBD1 (6 bases). This CDR3 is 13 amino acids long. V lost 4 bases, J lost 3 bases, and 9 bases lay in between. CDR1 is SGHAT and CDR2 is FQNNGV in the germline V gene. The CDR3 region has the DNA TGTGCCAGCAGCTCTGACAGGAAAGAGACCCAGTACTTC. Translating gives CASSSDRKETQYF.

CDR3 region: CASSIVGLAGAEQFF. CDR3 DNA sequence: TGTGCCAGTAGTATTGTCGGGCTAGCGGGAGCTGAGCAGTTCTTC. The rearrangement uses TRBV19 and TRBJ2-1; 10 nucleotides align to TRBD2. The CDR3 length is 15 residues. Germline assignment: CDR1 LNHDA and CDR2 SQIVND (reference sequence). V trimming: 3 bases; J trimming: 9 bases; junction bases outside the gene matches: 8.

The rearrangement uses TRBV25-1 and TRBJ2-1; TRBD2 matches at 13 bases. The CDR3 spans 16 residues. V was clipped by 3 bases and J by 6 bases; unmatched bases: 5. Germline CDR1 reads MGHDK; CDR2 reads SYGVNS. CDR3 sequence: CASSDTSGRALNEQFF. DNA of the CDR3: TGTGCCAGCAGTGACACTAGCGGGAGGGCCCTCAATGAGCAGTTCTTC.

The chain couples TRBV6-5 to TRBJ1-1, with 9 positions matching TRBD1. V lost 6 bases, J lost 5 bases, and 4 bases stayed unmatched. The germline CDR1 and CDR2 sequences are MNHEY and SVGAGI. CDR3 length: 13 amino acids. The CDR3 DNA reads as TGTGCCAGCAGAGCGACAGGGGGGACTGAAGCTTTCTTT. It yields the protein CASRATGGTEAFF.

The chain carries TRBV5-5 and TRBJ1-1; 7 nucleotides line up with TRBD1. Trimming removed 6 bases from V and 5 bases from J; junction bases left unmatched: 7. CDR3 length: 13 residues. Germline assignment: CDR1 SGHKS and CDR2 YYEKEE (reference sequence). This CDR3 is CASTSQGGTEAFF. CDR3 coding DNA: TGTGCCAGCACTAGTCAGGGGGGTACTGAAGCTTTCTTT.

The chain couples TRBV6-6 to TRBJ1-1; D is unresolved. V was cut by 2 bases and J by 7 bases, with 11 bases left in between. The CDR3 totals 13 residues. Germline loops: CDR1 MNHNY, CDR2 SVGAGI (reference sequence). The CDR3 nucleotides read TGTGCCAGCAGTTACATGCAGGTCGGTGAAGCTTTCTTT. It codes for CASSYMQVGEAFF.

The rearrangement links TRBV3-1 (or the pseudogene TRBV3-2) to TRBJ2-7; D possibly corresponds to TRBD2 (7 bases). Germline values: CDR1 LGHDT, CDR2 YNNKEL (reference sequence). The germline V and J ends were trimmed by 5 bases and 2 bases, with 13 bases remaining between them. The CDR3 sequence is 14 residues long. The CDR3 loop is CASSSPGGAYEQYF. The CDR3 DNA follows: TGTGCCAGCAGCTCTCCGGGGGGCGCCTACGAGCAGTACTTC.

The chain combines TRBV19 with TRBJ2-3, with 9 bases lining up with TRBD2. Germline lookup yields CDR1 LNHDA and CDR2 SQIVND (reference sequence). J was trimmed by 6 bases and V by 5 bases; bases with no gene match: 15. The CDR3 has 17 residues. The CDR3 loop is CASSRRPVAGERDTQYF. The CDR3 DNA reads TGTGCCAGTAGTCGGCGGCCTGTAGCGGGAGAGAGGGATACGCAGTATTTT.

The gene calls are TRBV19 and TRBJ2-7; 9 positions match TRBD1. Looked up from germline, CDR1 is LNHDA and CDR2 is SQIVND (reference sequence). V lost 4 bases and J lost 0; bases outside the gene matches: 4. This CDR3 spans 15 amino acids. CDR3 loop: CASSRDRASSYEQYF. The CDR3 DNA follows: TGTGCCAGTAGTAGGGACAGGGCCAGCTCCTACGAGCAGTACTTC.

This clone was counted ten times or more. V usage is TRBV15 and J usage is TRBJ2-1; D not certain. Trimming removed 5 bases at V and 0 bases at J, with 17 bases between. Germline lookup yields CDR1 LNHNV and CDR2 YYDKDF (reference sequence). This CDR3 region has 17 residues. The CDR3 loop is CATSLPLGSSSYNEQFF. CDR3 nucleotides: TGTGCCACCAGCTTGCCCCTTGGATCTAGCTCCTACAATGAGCAGTTCTTC.

In regard to this clone: This sample includes further DNA sequences coding for the same CDR3. This chain joins TRBV19 and TRBJ2-3; D is uncertain. Trimming took off 1 base at V and 1 base at J, with 6 bases between the two ends. Looked up from germline, CDR1 is LNHDA and CDR2 is SQIVND (reference sequence). The length of the CDR3 is 14 residues. CDR3 sequence: CASSIGQGTDTQYF. CDR3 DNA: TGTGCCAGTAGTATAGGGCAGGGCACAGATACGCAGTATTTT.

The rearrangement uses TRBV7-6 and TRBJ2-7; 9 bases agree with TRBD1. V shed 1 base and J 4 bases; nucleotides not matched to a gene: 5. CDR1 and CDR2 (germline): SGHVS, FNYEAQ. The CDR3 has 15 residues. CDR3 DNA: TGTGCCAGCAGCTTAGGTAGGGGACAGGGTTACGAGCAGTACTTC. Translating gives CASSLGRGQGYEQYF.

This clone has just one count. The rearrangement uses TRBV6-5 and TRBJ1-4, with D tentatively TRBD1 (6 bases). Trimming took off 2 bases at V and 8 bases at J, with 15 bases between the two ends. Per germline, CDR1 MNHEY and CDR2 SVGAGI. The CDR3 extends over 15 amino acids. Here the CDR3 reads CASSYLAGVGEKLFF. The CDR3, as DNA: TGTGCCAGCAGTTACCTGGCAGGGGTTGGGGAAAAACTGTTTTTT.

The CDR3, as DNA: TGTGCCAGCTCGTCTCCGGGACAGGGGAGTGAAAAACTGTTTTTT. Translation: CASSSPGQGSEKLFF. The gene calls are TRBV18 and TRBJ1-4; TRBD1 matches at 10 bases. The V segment lost 6 bases and the J segment 7 bases; nucleotides outside the gene matches: 8. There are 15 residues in the CDR3. CDR1 and CDR2 from the germline V gene are KGHSH and LQKENI.

The chain links TRBV7-3 to TRBJ1-2; 9 bases line up with TRBD1. CDR1 and CDR2 (germline): SGHTA, FQGTGA. The length of the CDR3 is 13 residues. The ends lost 4 bases at V and 7 bases at J; junction bases unmatched: 4. The CDR3 region has the DNA TGTGCCAGCAGCTCCGGGACAGGGTCTGGCTACACCTTC. The encoded protein is CASSSGTGSGYTF.

The chain has TRBV6-5 and TRBJ1-4; no clear D gene. Germline lookup yields CDR1 MNHEY and CDR2 SVGAGI. V lost 0 bases, J lost 10 bases, and 9 bases lay in between. The CDR3 contains 13 residues. The CDR3 DNA sequence: TGTGCCAGCAGTTACTCGAGCGGTGGAAAACTGTTTTTT. It specifies CASSYSSGGKLFF.

This clone was observed once. The rearrangement links TRBV5-1 to TRBJ2-6; 8 bases agree with TRBD2. CDR3 size: 15 residues. J lost 1 base, V lost 6 bases, and 3 bases had no gene match. The germline CDR1 and CDR2 sequences are SGHRS and YFSETQ. The CDR3 sequence is CASTPGGSGANVLTF. Here the CDR3 DNA reads TGCGCCAGCACCCCGGGAGGGTCTGGGGCCAACGTCCTGACTTTC.

This clone was counted a single time. The J gene is TRBJ2-3, the V gene TRBV5-4, with 8 bases matching TRBD1. CDR3 length equals 15 residues. Germline values: CDR1 SGHNT, CDR2 YYREEE (reference sequence). With 4 bases clipped from V and 4 bases from J, the junction kept 8 bases outside the gene matches. The CDR3 DNA sequence: TGTGCCAGCAGCAGAAAGGACAGGGTGGCAGATACGCAGTATTTT. It encodes CASSRKDRVADTQYF.

The V gene is TRBV11-3, the J gene TRBJ2-2; 7 bases align to TRBD1. CDR1 and CDR2 (germline): SGHNT, YENEEA. With V trimmed by 2 bases and J by 4 bases, 10 bases remained unmatched. The CDR3 runs to 17 residues. The CDR3 is CASSLIWATGTTGELFF. The CDR3 DNA sequence: TGTGCCAGCAGCTTAATCTGGGCGACAGGGACCACCGGGGAGCTGTTTTTT.

The rearrangement links TRBV25-1 to TRBJ1-3, with 8 bases fitting TRBD1. The CDR3 extends over 15 amino acids. J lost 4 bases, V lost 2 bases, and 4 bases had no gene match. In germline, CDR1 is MGHDK, CDR2 SYGVNS. Here the CDR3 reads CASSEGQGAGNTIYF. DNA for the CDR3: TGTGCCAGCAGTGAAGGACAGGGTGCCGGAAACACCATATATTTT.

V gene TRBV27 combines with J gene TRBJ2-1, with 9 bases matching TRBD2. CDR1 is MNHEY and CDR2 is SMNVEV in the germline V gene (reference sequence). With 5 bases clipped from V and 4 bases from J, the junction kept 9 bases outside the gene matches. The CDR3 loop spans 16 amino acids. The CDR3 is CASSLKSGRRYNEQFF. The CDR3 DNA reads TGTGCCAGCAGTCTTAAAAGCGGGAGGAGGTACAATGAGCAGTTCTTC.

V gene TRBV9 combines with J gene TRBJ2-2; 9 nucleotides line up with TRBD1. V shed 3 bases and J 4 bases; nucleotides not matched to a gene: 10. Germline V gene data show CDR1 as SGDLS and CDR2 as YYNGEE. This CDR3 comprises 17 residues. In nucleotides, the CDR3 is TGTGCCAGCAGCGCCCACCTACAGGGGGCAGGCACCGGGGAGCTGTTTTTT. As protein: CASSAHLQGAGTGELFF.

The chain combines TRBV7-9 with TRBJ2-2; the match to TRBD1 covers 10 bases. Trimming cost V 11 bases and J 5 bases; bases outside gene matches: 5. CDR1 SEHNR and CDR2 FQNEAQ come from the germline V gene (reference sequence). This CDR3 is 13 amino acids long. CDR3 amino acids: CAVGQGDTGELFF. The CDR3 DNA reads as TGTGCCGTAGGACAGGGGGATACCGGGGAGCTGTTTTTT.

The V gene is TRBV28, the J gene TRBJ2-5; no reliable D call. The germline CDR1 and CDR2 sequences are MDHEN and SYDVKM. This CDR3 contains 14 residues. The V and J ends lost 1 base and 2 bases respectively, with 8 bases between them. The CDR3: CASSLLFQQETQYF. DNA for the CDR3: TGTGCCAGCAGTTTATTATTCCAGCAAGAGACCCAGTACTTC.

This chain joins TRBV3-1 (or the pseudogene TRBV3-2) and TRBJ1-4, with 7 bases matching TRBD1. Germline V lookup: CDR1 LGHDT, CDR2 YNNKEL (reference sequence). V lost 4 bases and J lost 7; bases outside the gene matches: 9. The CDR3 length is 15 residues. The DNA for the CDR3 is TGTGCCAGCAGCCGAAAGGGGGCGCGGCGTGAAAAACTGTTTTTT. It is translated as CASSRKGARREKLFF.

The gene calls are TRBV28 and TRBJ1-5; no clear D gene. Trimming removed 9 bases at V and 2 bases at J, with 17 bases between. Germline V CDR1 and CDR2: MDHEN, SYDVKM. The CDR3 sequence is 15 residues long. The CDR3, as DNA: TGTGCCAGTAATACACGTAAACTACGCAATCAGCCCCAGCATTTT. It translates to CASNTRKLRNQPQHF.

This chain links TRBV7-2 with TRBJ1-4; TRBD1 matches at 8 bases. CDR1 and CDR2 (germline): SGHTA, FQGNSA. V shed 0 bases, J shed 13 bases, and the junction held 7 bases outside the gene matches. The CDR3 length is 14 residues. The CDR3 is CASSLAPSDRVLFF. In DNA form, the CDR3 reads TGTGCCAGCAGCTTAGCGCCGTCGGACAGGGTACTGTTTTTT.

This sequence joins TRBV19 and TRBJ2-5; possibly TRBD1 for D (6 bases). Looked up from germline, CDR1 is LNHDA and CDR2 is SQIVND (reference sequence). Trimming stripped 2 bases from V and 6 bases from J, with 13 bases between. The CDR3 is made up of 14 amino acids. CDR3 residues: CASSISGGEKTQYF. The CDR3 nucleotides are TGTGCCAGTAGTATATCTGGGGGCGAAAAGACCCAGTACTTC.

This sequence joins TRBV6-6 and TRBJ2-1, with D possibly TRBD2 on 6 matching bases. The length of the CDR3 is 14 residues. Trimming shortened V by 5 bases and J by 4 bases, and 12 bases separated the two germline ends. In germline, CDR1 is MNHNY, CDR2 SVGAGI (reference sequence). In DNA form, the CDR3 reads TGTGCCAGCAGTGACACCGGAGGGTACAATGAGCAGTTCTTC. As protein: CASSDTGGYNEQFF.